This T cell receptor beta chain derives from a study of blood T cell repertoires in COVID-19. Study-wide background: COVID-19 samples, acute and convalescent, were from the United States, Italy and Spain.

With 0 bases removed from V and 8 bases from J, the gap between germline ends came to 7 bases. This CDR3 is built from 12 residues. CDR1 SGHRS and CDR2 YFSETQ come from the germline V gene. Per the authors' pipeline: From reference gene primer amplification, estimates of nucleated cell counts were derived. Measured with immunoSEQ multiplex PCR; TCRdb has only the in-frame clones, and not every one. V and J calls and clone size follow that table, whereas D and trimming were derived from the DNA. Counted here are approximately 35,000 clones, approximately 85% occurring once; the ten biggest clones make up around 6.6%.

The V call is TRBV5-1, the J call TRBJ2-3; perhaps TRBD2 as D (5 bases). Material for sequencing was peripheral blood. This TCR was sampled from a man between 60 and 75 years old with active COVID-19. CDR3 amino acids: CASSLEGGTQYF. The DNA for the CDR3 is TGCGCCAGCAGCTTGGAAGGAGGTACGCAGTATTTT.